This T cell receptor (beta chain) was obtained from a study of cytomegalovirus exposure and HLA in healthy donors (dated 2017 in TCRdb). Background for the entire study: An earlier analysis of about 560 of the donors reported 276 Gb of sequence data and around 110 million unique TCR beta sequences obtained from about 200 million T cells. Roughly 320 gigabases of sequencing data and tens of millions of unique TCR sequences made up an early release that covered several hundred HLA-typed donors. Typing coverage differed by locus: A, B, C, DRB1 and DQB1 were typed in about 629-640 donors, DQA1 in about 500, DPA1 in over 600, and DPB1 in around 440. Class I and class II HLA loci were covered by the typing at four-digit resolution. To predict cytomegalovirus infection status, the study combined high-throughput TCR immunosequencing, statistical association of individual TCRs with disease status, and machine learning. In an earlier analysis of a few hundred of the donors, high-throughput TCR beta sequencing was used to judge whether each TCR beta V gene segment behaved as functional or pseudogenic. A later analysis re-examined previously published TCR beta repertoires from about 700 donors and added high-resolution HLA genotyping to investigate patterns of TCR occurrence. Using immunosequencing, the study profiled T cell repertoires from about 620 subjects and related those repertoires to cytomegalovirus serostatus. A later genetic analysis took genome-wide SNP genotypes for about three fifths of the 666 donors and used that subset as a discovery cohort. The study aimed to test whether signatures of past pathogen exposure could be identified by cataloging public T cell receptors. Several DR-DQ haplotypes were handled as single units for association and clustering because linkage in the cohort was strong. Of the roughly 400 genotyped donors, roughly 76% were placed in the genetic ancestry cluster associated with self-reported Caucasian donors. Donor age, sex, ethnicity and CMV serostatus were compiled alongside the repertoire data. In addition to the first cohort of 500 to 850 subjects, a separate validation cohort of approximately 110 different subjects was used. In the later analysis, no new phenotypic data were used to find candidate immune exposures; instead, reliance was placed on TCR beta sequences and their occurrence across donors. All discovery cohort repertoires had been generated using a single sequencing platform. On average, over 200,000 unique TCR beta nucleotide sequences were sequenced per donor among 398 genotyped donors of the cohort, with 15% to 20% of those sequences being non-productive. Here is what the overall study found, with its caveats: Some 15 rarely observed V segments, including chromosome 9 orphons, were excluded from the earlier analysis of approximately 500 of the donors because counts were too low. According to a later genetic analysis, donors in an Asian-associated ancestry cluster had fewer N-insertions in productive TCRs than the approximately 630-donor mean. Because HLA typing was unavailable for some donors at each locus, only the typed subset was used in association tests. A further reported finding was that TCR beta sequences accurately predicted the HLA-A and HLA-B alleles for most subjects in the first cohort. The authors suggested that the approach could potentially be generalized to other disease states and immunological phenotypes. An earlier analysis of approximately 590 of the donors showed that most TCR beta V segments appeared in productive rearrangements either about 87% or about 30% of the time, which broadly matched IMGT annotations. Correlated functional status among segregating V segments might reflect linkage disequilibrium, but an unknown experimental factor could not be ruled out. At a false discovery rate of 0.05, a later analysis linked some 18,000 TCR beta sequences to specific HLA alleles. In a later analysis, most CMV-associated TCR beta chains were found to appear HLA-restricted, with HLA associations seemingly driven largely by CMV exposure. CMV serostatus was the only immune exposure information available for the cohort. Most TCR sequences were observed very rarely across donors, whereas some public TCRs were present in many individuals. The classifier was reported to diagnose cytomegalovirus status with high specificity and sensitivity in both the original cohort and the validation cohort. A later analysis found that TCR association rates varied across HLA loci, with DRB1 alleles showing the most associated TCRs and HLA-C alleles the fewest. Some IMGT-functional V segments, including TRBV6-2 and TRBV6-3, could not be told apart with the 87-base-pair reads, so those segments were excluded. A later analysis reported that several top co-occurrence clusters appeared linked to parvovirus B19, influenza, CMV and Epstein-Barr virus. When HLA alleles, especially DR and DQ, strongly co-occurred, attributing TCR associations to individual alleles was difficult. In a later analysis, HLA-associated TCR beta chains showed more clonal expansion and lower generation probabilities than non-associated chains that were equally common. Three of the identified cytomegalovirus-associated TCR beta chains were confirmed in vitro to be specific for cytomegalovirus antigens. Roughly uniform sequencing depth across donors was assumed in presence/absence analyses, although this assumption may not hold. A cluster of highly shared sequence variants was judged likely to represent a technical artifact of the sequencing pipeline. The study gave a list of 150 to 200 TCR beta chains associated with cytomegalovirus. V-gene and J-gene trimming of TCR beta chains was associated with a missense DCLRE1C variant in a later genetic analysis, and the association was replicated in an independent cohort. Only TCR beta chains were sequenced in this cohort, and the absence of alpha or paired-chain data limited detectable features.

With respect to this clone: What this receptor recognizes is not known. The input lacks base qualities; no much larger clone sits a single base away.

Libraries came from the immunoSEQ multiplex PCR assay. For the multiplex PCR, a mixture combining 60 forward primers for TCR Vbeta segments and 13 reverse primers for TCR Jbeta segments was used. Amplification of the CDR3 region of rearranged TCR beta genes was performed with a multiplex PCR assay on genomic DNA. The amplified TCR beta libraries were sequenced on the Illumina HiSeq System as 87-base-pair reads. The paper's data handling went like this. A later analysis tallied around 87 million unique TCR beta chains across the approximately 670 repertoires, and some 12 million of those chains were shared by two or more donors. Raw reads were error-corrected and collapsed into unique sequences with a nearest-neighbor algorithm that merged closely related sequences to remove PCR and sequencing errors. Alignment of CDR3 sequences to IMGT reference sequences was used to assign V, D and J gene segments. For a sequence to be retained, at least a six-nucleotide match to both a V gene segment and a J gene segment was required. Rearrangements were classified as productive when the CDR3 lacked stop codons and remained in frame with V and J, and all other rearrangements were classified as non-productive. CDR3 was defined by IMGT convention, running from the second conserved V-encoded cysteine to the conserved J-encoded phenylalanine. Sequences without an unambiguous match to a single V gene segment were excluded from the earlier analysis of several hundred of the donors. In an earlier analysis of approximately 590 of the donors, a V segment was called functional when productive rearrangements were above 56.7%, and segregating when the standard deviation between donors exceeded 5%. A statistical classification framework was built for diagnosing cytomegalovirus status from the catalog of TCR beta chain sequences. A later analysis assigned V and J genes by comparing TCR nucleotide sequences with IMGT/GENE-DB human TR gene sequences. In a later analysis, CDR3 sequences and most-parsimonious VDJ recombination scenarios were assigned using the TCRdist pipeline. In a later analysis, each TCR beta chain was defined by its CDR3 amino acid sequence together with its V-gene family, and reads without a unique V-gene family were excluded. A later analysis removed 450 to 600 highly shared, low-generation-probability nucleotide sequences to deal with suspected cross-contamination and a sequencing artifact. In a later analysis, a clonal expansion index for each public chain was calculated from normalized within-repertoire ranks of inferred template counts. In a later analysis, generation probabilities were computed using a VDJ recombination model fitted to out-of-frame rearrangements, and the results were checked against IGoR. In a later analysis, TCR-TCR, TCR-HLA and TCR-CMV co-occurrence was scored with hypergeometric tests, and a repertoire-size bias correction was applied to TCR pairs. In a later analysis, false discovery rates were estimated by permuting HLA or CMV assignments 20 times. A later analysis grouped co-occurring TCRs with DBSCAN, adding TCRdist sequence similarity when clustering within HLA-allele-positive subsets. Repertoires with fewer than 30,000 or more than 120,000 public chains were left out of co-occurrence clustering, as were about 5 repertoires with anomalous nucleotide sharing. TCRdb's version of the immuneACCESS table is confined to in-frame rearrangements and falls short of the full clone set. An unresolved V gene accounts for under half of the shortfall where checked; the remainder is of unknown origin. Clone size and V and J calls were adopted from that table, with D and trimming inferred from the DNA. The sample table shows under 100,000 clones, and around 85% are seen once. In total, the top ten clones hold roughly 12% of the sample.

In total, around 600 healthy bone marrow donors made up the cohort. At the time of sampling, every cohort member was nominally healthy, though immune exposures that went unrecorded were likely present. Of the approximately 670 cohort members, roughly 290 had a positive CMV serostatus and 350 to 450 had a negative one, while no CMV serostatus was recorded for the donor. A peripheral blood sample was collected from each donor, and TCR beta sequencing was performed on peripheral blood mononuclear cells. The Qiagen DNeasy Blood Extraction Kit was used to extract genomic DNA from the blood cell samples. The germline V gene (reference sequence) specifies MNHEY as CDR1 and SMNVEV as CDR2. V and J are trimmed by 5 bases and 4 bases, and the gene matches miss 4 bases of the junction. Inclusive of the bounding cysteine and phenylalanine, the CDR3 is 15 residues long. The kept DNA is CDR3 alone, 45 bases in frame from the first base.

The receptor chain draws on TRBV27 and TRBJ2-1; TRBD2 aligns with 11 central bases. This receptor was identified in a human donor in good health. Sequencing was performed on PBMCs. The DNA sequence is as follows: TGTGCCAGCAGTCCTCTAGCGGGGGGATACAATGAGCAGTTCTTC. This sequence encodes CASSPLAGGYNEQFF.